Listed here are 26 T cell receptor beta chains from one sample, sequenced in a study of T cell clonality in common variable immunodeficiency. Regarding the study as a whole: Common variable immunodeficiency TCR beta sequences reportedly had fewer deletions and N-nucleotide insertions.

Assay: immunoSEQ multiplex PCR; the TCRdb copy retains only in-frame clones and omits some. The sample yields fewer than 25,000 clones, without any singletons. Their recognized antigens are unknown. The sample consisted of peripheral blood mononuclear cells. The receptors stem from a human donor with common variable immunodeficiency.

This clone has ten or more counts. The CDR3 region is CASSDFYHIAKNIQYF. Incomplete CDR3 DNA: TGTGCCAGCAGCGACTTTTACCATATAGCCAAAAACATT. This chain connects TRBV2 to TRBJ2-4; D is ambiguous. The observed sequence ends 3 residues before the CDR3 terminus, with the missing tail filled in from the germline J gene. CDR3 size: 16 residues. Germline V gene lookup returns CDR1 SNHLY and CDR2 FYNNEI. V lost 6 bases and J lost 0, with 15 bases in between.

Many counts were recorded for this clone. The read comes to an end 3 residues before the CDR3 does, leaving the germline J gene to fill in the end. The chain links TRBV2 to TRBJ2-7, with TRBD1 matching over 11 bases. There are 13 residues in the CDR3. CDR1 and CDR2 (germline): SNHLY, FYNNEI. Trimming cost V 7 bases and J 6 bases; bases outside gene matches: 5. Incomplete CDR3 DNA: TGTGCCAGCAATTCGGACAGGGGGCTCGAG. Protein product: CASNSDRGLE. The CDR3 as a whole reads CASNSDRGLEQYF. The variable domain in full, with the rest retrieved from reference TRBV2 and TRBJ2-7, is EPEVTQTPSHQVTQMGQEVILRCVPISNHLYFYWYRQILGQKVEFLVSFYNNEISEKSEIFDDQFSVERPDGSNFTLKIRSTKLEDSAMYFCASNSDRGLEQYFGPGTRLTVT.

This clone has at least ten counts. The read comes to an end 3 residues before the CDR3 does, leaving the germline J gene to fill in the end. The chain uses TRBV10-1 and TRBJ2-1; 9 bases agree with TRBD2. CDR1 WNHNN and CDR2 SYGVQD come from the germline V gene (reference sequence). The CDR3 runs to 13 residues. Trimming took 9 bases from V and 7 from J; bases not matched to a gene: 7. Partial CDR3 DNA: TGCGCCAGTCGAGCGGGAGGAGGTAATGAG. Translation: CASRAGGGNE. The whole CDR3 region reads CASRAGGGNEQFF.

This clone has ten or more counts. Read sequence stops 3 residues before the CDR3 end, and the germline J gene provides the missing end. V and J are TRBV5-6 and TRBJ1-5, with a possible D match to TRBD1 (5 bases). The CDR3 is 15 amino acids. The germline gives CDR1 SGHDT, CDR2 YYEEEE. The V and J ends lost 3 bases and 2 bases respectively, with 12 bases between them. The sequenced part of the CDR3 DNA is TGTGCCAGCAGCTGGGGCCTAGGGGGCAATCAGCCC. This gives the protein CASSWGLGGNQP. The full CDR3 protein is CASSWGLGGNQPQHF.

In this sample, this clone turned up a few times. The read finishes 3 residues shy of the CDR3 end, and the germline J gene is used to complete it. The rearrangement uses TRBV20-1 and TRBJ2-7, with TRBD2 identical over 8 bases. Trimming removed 8 bases from V and 2 bases from J; junction bases left unmatched: 11. Germline assignment: CDR1 DFQATT and CDR2 SNEGSKA (reference sequence). This CDR3 is built from 14 residues. The covered CDR3 bases are TGCAGTTCATATCAGCGGGAGCCCCCCTACGAG. This gives the protein CSSYQREPPYE. The CDR3 reads in full as CSSYQREPPYEQYF.

This clone appeared many times. From the germline J gene comes the end of the CDR3, since the read stops 3 residues before it. This chain uses TRBV10-1 with TRBJ2-7; 8 nucleotides match TRBD1. There are 14 residues in the CDR3. The V gene's germline CDR1 is WNHNN and CDR2 SYGVQD (reference sequence). V was clipped by 4 bases and J by 5 bases; unmatched bases: 7. CDR3 sequence reads: CASSGGTGGDEQYF. The CDR3 bases that were read are TGCGCCAGCAGTGGCGGGACAGGAGGTGACGAG.

Sample share makes this clone medium-sized (0.01 to 0.1%). Read data end 3 residues before the CDR3 end; the end is taken from the germline J gene. The chain employs TRBV19 and TRBJ2-7, with 7 bases aligning to TRBD2. The CDR3 consists of 13 residues. The V and J ends lost 9 bases and 4 bases, in that order; junction bases with no gene match: 9. The V gene's germline CDR1 is LNHDA and CDR2 SQIVND (reference sequence). Partial CDR3 DNA: TGTGCCAGCGGGACTTCGGGGGGATACGAG. As protein: CASGTSGGYE. The full CDR3 protein reads CASGTSGGYEQYF.

This clone has a count of ten or more. The read is 3 residues too short to cover the CDR3 end, so that end is filled in from the germline J gene. The rearrangement links TRBV5-1 to TRBJ2-7, with 11 bases matching TRBD2. Germline lookup yields CDR1 SGHRS and CDR2 YFSETQ. V lost 4 bases to trimming and J lost 4 bases; unmatched junction nucleotides: 10. The CDR3 loop spans 16 amino acids. The chain's CDR3 is CASSPEAGLAVYEQYF. Incomplete CDR3 DNA: TGCGCCAGCAGCCCTGAGGCGGGACTAGCGGTGTACGAG.

Within the sample, this clone is medium-sized. The read falls 3 residues short of the CDR3 end, and the missing part is taken from the germline J gene. The chain is built from TRBV20-1 and TRBJ2-3; tentative D call: TRBD1 (6 bases). V was pared by 6 bases and J by 3 bases, with 16 bases between. The CDR3 covers 14 residues. From germline, CDR1 is DFQATT and CDR2 SNEGSKA (reference sequence). CDR3 bases read: TGCAGTGCACGGGATCAGGGGAAAACAGATACG. The encoded protein is CSARDQGKTDT. The CDR3 in its entirety is CSARDQGKTDTQYF.

The sample holds many counts of this clone. The read finishes 3 residues shy of the CDR3 end, and the germline J gene is used to complete it. The chain recombines TRBV7-9 with TRBJ2-2, with a possible D match to TRBD1 (6 bases). Per the germline V gene, CDR1 is SEHNR and CDR2 is FQNEAQ (reference sequence). The CDR3 is 15 amino acids. V was trimmed by 3 bases and J by 6 bases, leaving 14 bases between them. The CDR3 reads CASSLAIQGSGELFF. The sequenced CDR3 bases are TGTGCCAGCAGCTTGGCCATACAGGGATCCGGGGAG.

As concerns this clone: The read terminates 3 residues before the CDR3 end, so the remaining end is supplied by the germline J gene. The chain links TRBV5-1 to TRBJ2-2, with D perhaps TRBD1 or TRBD2 (5 bases each). The germline V gene encodes CDR1 SGHRS and CDR2 YFSETQ. V was shortened by 4 bases and J by 6 bases, with 10 bases between the two germline ends. This CDR3 has 13 amino acids. The DNA read from the CDR3 is TGCGCCAGCAGCCCTCAGGGAGCCGGGGAG. This codes for CASSPQGAGE. The entire CDR3 protein is CASSPQGAGELFF.

This clone came up a few times. The read falls 3 residues short of the CDR3 end, and the missing part is taken from the germline J gene. The rearrangement links TRBV7-9 to TRBJ1-1; the D is unclear. The CDR3 length is 13 residues. The germline V gene encodes CDR1 SEHNR and CDR2 FQNEAQ (reference sequence). V was trimmed by 7 bases and J by 3 bases, leaving 12 bases between them. CDR3 DNA (partial): TGTGCCAGCAACCAGGCCGAAGACACTGAA. This sequence encodes CASNQAEDTE. The full CDR3 protein is CASNQAEDTEAFF.

In its sample, this clone is medium-sized. The read is 3 residues too short to cover the CDR3 end, so that end is filled in from the germline J gene. The chain uses TRBV20-1 and TRBJ1-1, with a possible D match to TRBD1 (5 bases). Trimming cost V 3 bases and J 5 bases, with 10 bases left between them. This CDR3 is built from 12 residues. The germline CDR1 and CDR2 sequences are DFQATT and SNEGSKA (reference sequence). Partial CDR3 DNA: TGCAGTGCTAGCCCCAGGGTGACTGAA. It codes for CSASPRVTE. In full, the CDR3 reads CSASPRVTEAFF.

This clone came up many times. The read is 3 residues too short to cover the CDR3 end, so that end is filled in from the germline J gene. The gene calls are TRBV20-1 and TRBJ2-3; 9 bases agree with TRBD2. The J segment lost 2 bases and the V segment lost 1 base, leaving 7 bases of the junction unmatched. The CDR3 extends over 16 amino acids. CDR1 is DFQATT, CDR2 SNEGSKA, per germline (reference sequence). CDR3 DNA (partial): TGCAGTGCTAGAGGTACCGGGACTAGCCTCACAGATACG. Encoded protein: CSARGTGTSLTDT. The full CDR3 sequence reads CSARGTGTSLTDTQYF.

This clone was picked up many times. Sequencing ends 3 residues short of the CDR3 end; the germline J gene provides the rest. The gene calls are TRBV5-1 and TRBJ2-7, with 7 bases aligning to TRBD2. Looked up from germline, CDR1 is SGHRS and CDR2 is YFSETQ. CDR3 length equals 15 residues. V lost 2 bases, J lost 4 bases, and 9 bases stayed unmatched. The CDR3 bases that were read are TGCGCCAGCAGCTTACTAGCGACCCCCTTGTACGAG. It is translated as CASSLLATPLYE. The complete CDR3 reads CASSLLATPLYEQYF.

This clone was seen ten or more times. The CDR3 is cut off 3 residues early in the read; its end comes from the germline J gene. V and J are TRBV12-3 or TRBV12-4 and TRBJ2-3, with 8 bases fitting TRBD2. This CDR3 has 13 residues. V shed 6 bases and J 6 bases; nucleotides not matched to a gene: 5. The CDR3 spells CASRIAGRDTQYF. CDR3 bases read: TGTGCCAGCAGGATAGCGGGACGGGATACG.

This clone was picked up a small number of times. The observed sequence ends 3 residues before the CDR3 terminus, with the missing tail filled in from the germline J gene. The chain carries TRBV7-6 and TRBJ2-7, with 8 bases identical to TRBD1. The length of the CDR3 is 15 residues. The germline V gene has CDR1 SGHVS and CDR2 FNYEAQ. With V trimmed by 4 bases and J by 0 bases, 5 bases remained unmatched. CDR3 in amino acids: CASSSAGTGSYEQYF. The sequenced part of the CDR3 DNA is TGTGCCAGCAGCTCTGCCGGGACAGGCTCCTACGAG.

This clone was seen ten or more times. Read sequence stops 3 residues before the CDR3 end, and the germline J gene provides the missing end. This chain joins TRBV2 and TRBJ2-7; 8 nucleotides align to TRBD1. The CDR3 has 12 residues. With V trimmed by 4 bases and J by 6 bases, 2 bases remained unmatched. Germline V gene lookup returns CDR1 SNHLY and CDR2 FYNNEI. The part of the CDR3 DNA that was read is TGTGCCAGCAGTGGACAGGGGCGCGAG. This codes for CASSGQGRE. The whole CDR3 sequence is CASSGQGREQYF. The variable domain in full, with the rest retrieved from reference TRBV2 and TRBJ2-7, is EPEVTQTPSHQVTQMGQEVILRCVPISNHLYFYWYRQILGQKVEFLVSFYNNEISEKSEIFDDQFSVERPDGSNFTLKIRSTKLEDSAMYFCASSGQGREQYFGPGTRLTVT.

As regards this clone: Read sequence stops 3 residues before the CDR3 end, and the germline J gene provides the missing end. The chain combines TRBV20-1 with TRBJ2-7; the D gene is possibly TRBD1 (6 bases). CDR1 is DFQATT and CDR2 is SNEGSKA in the germline V gene (reference sequence). The CDR3 spans 14 residues. V was cut by 2 bases and J by 1 base, with 12 bases left in between. This chain's CDR3 is CSARRPQGSYEQYF. The CDR3 bases that were read are TGCAGTGCTAGAAGGCCGCAGGGGTCCTACGAG.

This clone was found many times. The CDR3 end falls 3 residues outside the read, so it is completed with the germline J gene. The chain employs TRBV7-2 and TRBJ2-2, with D perhaps matching TRBD2 (5 bases). In germline, CDR1 is SGHTA, CDR2 FQGNSA. CDR3 length equals 14 residues. Trimming stripped 3 bases from V and 7 bases from J, with 12 bases between. The sequenced part of the CDR3 DNA is TGTGCCAGCAGCTTGGCAAGGGCGGGCGGGGAG. Protein sequence: CASSLARAGGE. The whole CDR3 protein reads CASSLARAGGELFF.

A remark on this clone: The CDR3 goes on 3 residues after the read ends, and that part is filled in from the germline J gene. The chain combines TRBV20-1 with TRBJ2-1, with 11 bases fitting TRBD2. The CDR3 covers 17 residues. Germline trimming cut 2 bases from V and 7 bases from J; bases unmatched to any gene: 13. The germline CDR1 and CDR2 sequences are DFQATT and SNEGSKA (reference sequence). CDR3: CSARLVTSGSYPNEQFF. Incomplete CDR3 DNA: TGCAGTGCTAGACTCGTTACTAGCGGGAGTTACCCAAATGAG.

In its sample, this clone was seen many times. With the read ending 3 residues before the CDR3 end, the germline J gene is used to fill in that end. The rearrangement joins TRBV19 to TRBJ2-7, with 14 bases that match TRBD2. CDR3 length: 17 residues. J was trimmed by 6 bases and V by 10 bases; bases with no gene match: 17. The germline CDR1 and CDR2 sequences are LNHDA and SQIVND (reference sequence). The DNA read from the CDR3 is TGTGCCACTCGAAACACCGGGACTAGCGGGGGCCGGAGCGAG. Its translation is CATRNTGTSGGRSE. The entire CDR3 protein is CATRNTGTSGGRSEQYF. The full variable domain, in which reference TRBV19 and TRBJ2-7 provide the parts outside the CDR3, is DGGITQSPKYLFRKEGQNVTLSCEQNLNHDAMYWYRQDPGQGLRLIYYSQIVNDFQKGDIAEGYSVSREKKESFPLTVTSAQKNPTAFYLCATRNTGTSGGRSEQYFGPGTRLTVT.

The sample holds many counts of this clone. Sequencing ends 3 residues short of the CDR3 end; the germline J gene provides the rest. The chain joins TRBV13 to TRBJ2-1; 13 bases line up with TRBD2. The CDR3 loop spans 15 amino acids. Germline loops: CDR1 PRHDT, CDR2 FYEKMQ (reference sequence). J lost 4 bases, V lost 5 bases, and 2 bases had no gene match. The CDR3 loop is CASSPLAGGYNEQFF. CDR3 bases read: TGTGCCAGCAGCCCACTAGCGGGAGGGTACAATGAG.

In this sample, this clone turned up many times. The read halts 3 residues ahead of the CDR3 end, with the missing end drawn from the germline J gene. The V and J genes are TRBV12-3 or TRBV12-4 and TRBJ2-7; D not resolved. Trimming left V 5 bases short and J 0 bases short, with 8 bases between. CDR3 length equals 13 residues. The sequenced CDR3 bases are TGTGCCAGCAGTCCACAGAACTCCTACGAG. Translating gives CASSPQNSYE. The full CDR3 protein is CASSPQNSYEQYF.

This clone was picked up many times. Coverage ceases 3 residues before the CDR3 finishes, and the germline J gene fills in the end. The gene calls are TRBV14 and TRBJ1-1, with D hard to call. The CDR3 totals 13 residues. Germline V CDR1 and CDR2: SGHDN, FVKESK. CDR3 in amino acids: CASSQQKISEAFF. CDR3 DNA (partial): TGTGCCAGCAGCCAACAGAAAATCTCCGAG. Using reference TRBV14 and TRBJ1-1 for the parts outside the CDR3, the full variable domain is EAGVTQFPSHSVIEKGQTVTLRCDPISGHDNLYWYRRVMGKEIKFLLHFVKESKQDESGMPNNRFLAERTGGTYSTLKVQPAELEDSGVYFCASSQQKISEAFFGQGTRLTVV.

This clone was counted ten times or more. Coverage ceases 3 residues before the CDR3 finishes, and the germline J gene fills in the end. The genes are TRBV29-1 and TRBJ1-3; maybe TRBD1 (5 bases). V was shortened by 5 bases and J by 6 bases, with 14 bases between the two germline ends. The CDR3 contains 13 residues. CDR1 and CDR2 (germline): SQVTM, ANQGSEA. CDR3 residues: CSVLGGGQNTIYF. The sequenced part of the CDR3 DNA is TGCAGCGTTCTCGGCGGGGGTCAAAACACC. Combining the CDR3 with reference TRBV29-1 and TRBJ1-3 gives the whole variable domain SAVISQKPSRDICQRGTSLTIQCQVDSQVTMMFWYRQQPGQSLTLIATANQGSEATYESGFVIDKFPISRPNLTFSTLTVSNMSPEDSSIYLCSVLGGGQNTIYFGEGSWLTVV.